This TCR beta chain was retrieved from a study of cytomegalovirus exposure and HLA in healthy donors. The CDR3 runs 13 residues. V dropped 4 bases and J dropped 10; count of bases not matched to a gene: 4. Germline V CDR1 and CDR2: SGHDT, YYEEEE. Both 60 Vbeta primers and 13 Jbeta primers went into the PCR. Clones were sequenced by immunoSEQ multiplex PCR, and TCRdb holds only the in-frame ones, with some missing. Of 80,000 or so clones in the sample, around 68% were seen once. The chain uses TRBV5-6 and TRBJ1-4, with 10 bases fitting TRBD1. The receptor comes from a man younger than 40 in good health and CMV-seropositive. The sequenced material came from PBMCs. The CDR3: CASSRDRGGKLFF. The CDR3, as DNA: TGTGCCAGCAGCAGGGACAGGGGAGGAAAACTGTTTTTT.